The present T cell receptor beta chain was sequenced within a study of cytomegalovirus exposure and HLA in healthy donors. This clone appeared a single time. The antigen is not known. The study's findings and limits: A missense DCLRE1C variant was associated with V- and J-gene trimming of TCR beta chains in a later analysis, and an independent cohort replicated the association. In a later analysis, most CMV-associated TCR beta chains appeared HLA-restricted. There were some public TCRs occurring in many donors, but most TCR sequences were rare. It was reported that the classifier diagnosed cytomegalovirus status with high specificity and sensitivity in both the original and validation cohorts.

V lost 4 bases to trimming and J lost 2 bases; unmatched junction nucleotides: 15. CDR3 length equals 20 residues. Germline V gives CDR1 SGDLS, CDR2 YYNGEE. The PCR used 60 Vbeta and 13 Jbeta primers. The protocol was immunoSEQ multiplex PCR, while the TCRdb copy is restricted to in-frame clones and leaves out a portion. The sample contains 180,000 or so clones, over 80% of which appear only once. Source material: PBMCs. The chain recombines TRBV9 with TRBJ2-3, with 14 bases aligning to TRBD2. The source is a man aged 35 to 55 in good health and CMV-seronegative. CDR3 region: CASSPATPGLAGDPTDTQYF. CDR3 nucleotides: TGTGCCAGCAGCCCCGCTACACCGGGACTAGCGGGAGATCCCACAGATACGCAGTATTTT.